The sample holds one count of the clone carrying this T cell receptor (beta chain). Donors had nominal health at sampling but likely had unrecorded immune exposures. The data stem from a study of cytomegalovirus exposure and HLA in healthy donors. The study ran its PCR with 60 Vbeta and 13 Jbeta primers. Per the original data handling: The count from a later analysis was 79 million or so unique TCR beta chains, roughly 11 million of them shared. Generated by immunoSEQ multiplex PCR, the TCRdb table keeps only in-frame clones and is missing some. D and trimming come from the DNA, and the V and J calls and clone size come from that table. The sample has 150,000 to 200,000 clones; 79% are singletons. Germline-derived CDR1 and CDR2 are LNHDA and SQIVND (reference sequence). This CDR3 region has 14 residues. Between the trimmed V and J ends, which lost 5 bases and 3 bases, there was a span of 14 bases.

The material sequenced was PBMCs. This sequence joins TRBV19 and TRBJ2-7; D is undetermined. The TCR comes from a woman between 45 and 65 years old in good health and CMV-seronegative. The CDR3 DNA follows: TGTGCCAGTAGTTTCTCCCAGGCTAACTACGAGCAGTACTTC. Protein sequence: CASSFSQANYEQYF.